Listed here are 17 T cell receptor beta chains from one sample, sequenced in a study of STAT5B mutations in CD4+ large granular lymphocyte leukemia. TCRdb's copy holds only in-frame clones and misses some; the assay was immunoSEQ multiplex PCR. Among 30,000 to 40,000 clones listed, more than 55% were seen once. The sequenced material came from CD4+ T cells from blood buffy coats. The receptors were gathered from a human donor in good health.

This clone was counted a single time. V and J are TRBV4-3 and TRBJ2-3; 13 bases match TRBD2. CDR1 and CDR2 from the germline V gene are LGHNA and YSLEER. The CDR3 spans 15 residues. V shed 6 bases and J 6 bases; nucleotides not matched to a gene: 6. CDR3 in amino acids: CASSPGLAGRDTQYF. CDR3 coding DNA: TGCGCCAGCAGTCCGGGACTAGCGGGGAGGGATACGCAGTATTTT.

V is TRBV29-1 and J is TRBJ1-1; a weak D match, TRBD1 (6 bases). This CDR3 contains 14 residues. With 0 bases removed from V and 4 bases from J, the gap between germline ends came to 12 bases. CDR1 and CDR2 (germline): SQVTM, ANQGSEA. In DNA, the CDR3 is TGCAGCGTTGAAGATCCCGGGACATTCACTGAAGCTTTCTTT. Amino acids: CSVEDPGTFTEAFF.

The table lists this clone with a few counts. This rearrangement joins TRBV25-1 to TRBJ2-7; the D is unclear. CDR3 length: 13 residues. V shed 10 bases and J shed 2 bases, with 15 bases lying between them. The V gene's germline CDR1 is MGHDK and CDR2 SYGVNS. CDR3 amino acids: CATAQGSAYEQYF. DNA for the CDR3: TGTGCCACCGCTCAAGGGTCCGCCTACGAGCAGTACTTC.

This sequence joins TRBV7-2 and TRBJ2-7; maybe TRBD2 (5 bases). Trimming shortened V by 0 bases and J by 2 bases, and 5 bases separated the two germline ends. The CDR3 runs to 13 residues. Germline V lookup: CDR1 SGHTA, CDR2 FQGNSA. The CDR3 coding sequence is TGTGCCAGCAGCTTAGCGGAGGCCTACGAGCAGTACTTC. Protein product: CASSLAEAYEQYF.

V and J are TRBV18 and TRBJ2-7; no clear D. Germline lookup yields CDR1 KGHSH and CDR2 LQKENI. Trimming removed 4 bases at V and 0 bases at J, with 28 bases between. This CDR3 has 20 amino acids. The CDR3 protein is CASSLGLGPGYYESSYEQYF. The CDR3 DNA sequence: TGTGCCAGCTCACTGGGTTTGGGCCCAGGTTACTACGAGAGCTCCTACGAGCAGTACTTC.

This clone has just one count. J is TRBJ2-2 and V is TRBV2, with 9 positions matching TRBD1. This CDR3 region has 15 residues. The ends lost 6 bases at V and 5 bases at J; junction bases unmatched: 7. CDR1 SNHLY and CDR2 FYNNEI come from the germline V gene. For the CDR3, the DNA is TGTGCCAGCAGGGGACAGGGACAAATTACCGGGGAGCTGTTTTTT. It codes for CASRGQGQITGELFF.

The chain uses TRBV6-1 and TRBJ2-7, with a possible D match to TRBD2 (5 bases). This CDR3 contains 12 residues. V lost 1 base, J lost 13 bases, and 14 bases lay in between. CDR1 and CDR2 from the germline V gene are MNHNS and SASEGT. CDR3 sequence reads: CASSEVRSREYF. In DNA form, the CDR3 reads TGTGCCAGCAGTGAAGTCCGCAGCCGGGAATACTTC.

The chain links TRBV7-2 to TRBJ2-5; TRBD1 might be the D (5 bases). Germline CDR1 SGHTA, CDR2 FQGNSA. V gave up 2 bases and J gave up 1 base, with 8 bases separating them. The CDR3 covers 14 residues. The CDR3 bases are TGTGCCAGCAGCTTATGGGGCGTCCAAGAGACCCAGTACTTC. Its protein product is CASSLWGVQETQYF.

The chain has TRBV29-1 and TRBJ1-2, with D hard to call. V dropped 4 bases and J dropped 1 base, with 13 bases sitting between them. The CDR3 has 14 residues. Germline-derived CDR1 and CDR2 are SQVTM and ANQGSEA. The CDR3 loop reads CSVGIGGRNYGYTF. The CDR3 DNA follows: TGCAGCGTTGGGATAGGCGGACGTAACTATGGCTACACCTTC.

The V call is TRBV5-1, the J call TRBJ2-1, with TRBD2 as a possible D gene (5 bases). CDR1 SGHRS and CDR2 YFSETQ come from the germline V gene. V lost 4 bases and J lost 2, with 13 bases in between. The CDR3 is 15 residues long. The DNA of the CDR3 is TGCGCCAGCAGCCAAGACTATGAGCCCTACAATGAGCAGTTCTTC. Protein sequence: CASSQDYEPYNEQFF.

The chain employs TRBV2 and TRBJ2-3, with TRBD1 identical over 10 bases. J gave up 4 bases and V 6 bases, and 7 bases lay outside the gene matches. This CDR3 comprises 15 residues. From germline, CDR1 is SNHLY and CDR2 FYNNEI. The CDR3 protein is CASSRDRGPPDTQYF. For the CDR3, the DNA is TGTGCCAGCAGCAGGGACAGGGGCCCGCCAGATACGCAGTATTTT.

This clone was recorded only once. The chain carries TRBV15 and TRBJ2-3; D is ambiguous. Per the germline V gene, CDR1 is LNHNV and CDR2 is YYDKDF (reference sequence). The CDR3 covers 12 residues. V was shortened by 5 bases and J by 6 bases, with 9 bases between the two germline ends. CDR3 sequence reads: CATSRSKDTQYF. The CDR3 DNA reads TGTGCCACCAGCCGATCAAAGGATACGCAGTATTTT.

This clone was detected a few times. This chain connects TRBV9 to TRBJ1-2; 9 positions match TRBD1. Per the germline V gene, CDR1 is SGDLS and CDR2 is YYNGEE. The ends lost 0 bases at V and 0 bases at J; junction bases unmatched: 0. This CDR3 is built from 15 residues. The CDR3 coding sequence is TGTGCCAGCAGCGTAGGACAGGGGGCTAACTATGGCTACACCTTC. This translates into CASSVGQGANYGYTF.

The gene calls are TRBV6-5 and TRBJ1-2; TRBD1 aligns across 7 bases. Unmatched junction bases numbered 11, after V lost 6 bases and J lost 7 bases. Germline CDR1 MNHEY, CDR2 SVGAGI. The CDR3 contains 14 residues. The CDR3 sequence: CASSLSEGAGGYTF. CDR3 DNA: TGTGCCAGCAGCCTCAGTGAGGGGGCGGGTGGCTACACCTTC.

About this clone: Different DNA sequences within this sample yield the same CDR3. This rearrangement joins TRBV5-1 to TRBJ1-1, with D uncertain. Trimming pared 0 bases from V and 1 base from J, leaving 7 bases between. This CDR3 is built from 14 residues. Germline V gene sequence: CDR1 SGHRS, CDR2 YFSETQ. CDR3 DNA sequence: TGCGCCAGCAGCTTGGAGCAGACGAACACTGAAGCTTTCTTT. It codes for CASSLEQTNTEAFF.

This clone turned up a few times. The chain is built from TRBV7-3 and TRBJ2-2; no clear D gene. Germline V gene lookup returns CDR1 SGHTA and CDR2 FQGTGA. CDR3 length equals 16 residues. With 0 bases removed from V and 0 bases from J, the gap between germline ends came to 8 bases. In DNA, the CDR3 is TGTGCCAGCAGCTTAACGTCCGTTTCGAACACCGGGGAGCTGTTTTTT. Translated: CASSLTSVSNTGELFF. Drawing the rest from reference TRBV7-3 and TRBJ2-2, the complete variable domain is GAGVSQTPSNKVTEKGKYVELRCDPISGHTALYWYRQSLGQGPEFLIYFQGTGAADDSGLPNDRFFAVRPEGSVSTLKIQRTERGDSAVYLCASSLTSVSNTGELFFGEGSRLTVL.

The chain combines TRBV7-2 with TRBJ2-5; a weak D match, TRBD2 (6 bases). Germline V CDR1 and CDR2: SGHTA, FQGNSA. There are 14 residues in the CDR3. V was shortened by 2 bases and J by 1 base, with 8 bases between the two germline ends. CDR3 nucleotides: TGTGCCAGCAGCTTAATGGGGGGCCAAGAGACCCAGTACTTC. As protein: CASSLMGGQETQYF.